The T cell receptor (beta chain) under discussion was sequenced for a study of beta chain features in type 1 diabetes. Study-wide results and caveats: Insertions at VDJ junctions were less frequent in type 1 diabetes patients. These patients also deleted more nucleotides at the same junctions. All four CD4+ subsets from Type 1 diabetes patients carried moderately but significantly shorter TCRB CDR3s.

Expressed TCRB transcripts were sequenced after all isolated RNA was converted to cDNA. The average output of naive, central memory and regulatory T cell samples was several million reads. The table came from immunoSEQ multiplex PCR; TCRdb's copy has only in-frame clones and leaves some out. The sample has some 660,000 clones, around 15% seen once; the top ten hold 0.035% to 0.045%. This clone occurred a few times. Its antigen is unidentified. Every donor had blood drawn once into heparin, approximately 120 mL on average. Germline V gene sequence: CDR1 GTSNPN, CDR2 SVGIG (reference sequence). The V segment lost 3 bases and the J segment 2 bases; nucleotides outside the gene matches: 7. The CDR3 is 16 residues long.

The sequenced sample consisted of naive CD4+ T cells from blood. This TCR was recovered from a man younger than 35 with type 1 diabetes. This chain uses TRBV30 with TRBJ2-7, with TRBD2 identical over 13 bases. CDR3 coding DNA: TGTGCCTGGAGGAGGGGACTAGCGGGGATCACCTACGAGCAGTACTTC. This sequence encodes CAWRRGLAGITYEQYF.